This entry lists 12 T cell receptor beta chains sequenced from one sample in a study of OX40 agonist ivuxolimab in advanced cancers. Data came from immunoSEQ multiplex PCR; TCRdb stores just in-frame clones and leaves some out. The sample holds approximately 28,000 clones, 70% to 85% seen once. Sequences were derived from CD4+ or CD8+ T cells sorted from blood, sampled in a trial of the OX40 agonist ivuxolimab. The receptors were sampled from an adult with an advanced solid tumor such as melanoma, head and neck, liver or kidney cancer.

V is TRBV6-6 and J is TRBJ2-7; a weak D match, TRBD1 (6 bases). V was trimmed by 5 bases and J by 2 bases, leaving 13 bases between them. In germline, CDR1 is MNHNY, CDR2 SVGAGI (reference sequence). This CDR3 spans 14 amino acids. The DNA for the CDR3 is TGTGCCAGCAGTCCGAAGGGGGAAGCCTACGAGCAGTACTTC. Translation gives CASSPKGEAYEQYF.

V usage is TRBV7-6 and J usage is TRBJ2-1; TRBD1 or TRBD2 may be the D gene (6 bases each). Per germline, CDR1 SGHVS and CDR2 FNYEAQ. The CDR3 sequence is 15 residues long. Trimming removed 1 base from V and 5 bases from J, with 12 bases in between. CDR3 nucleotide sequence: TGTGCCAGCAGCTTAGTCGGGGGCAGGGACAATGAGCAGTTCTTC. Translation gives CASSLVGGRDNEQFF.

The V and J genes are TRBV19 and TRBJ2-7; possibly TRBD1 for D (5 bases). The CDR3 length is 13 residues. The V gene lost 5 bases and the J gene lost 1 base, with 9 bases spanning the gap. Per the germline V gene, CDR1 is LNHDA and CDR2 is SQIVND (reference sequence). CDR3 DNA: TGTGCCAGTAGTGCGACAGAGTCCTACGAGCAGTACTTC. It codes for CASSATESYEQYF.

The chain has TRBV7-3 and TRBJ2-1; tentatively, D is TRBD2 (5 bases). Trimming removed 2 bases at V and 8 bases at J, with 7 bases between. This CDR3 contains 12 residues. Germline lookup yields CDR1 SGHTA and CDR2 FQGTGA. In DNA form, the CDR3 reads TGTGCCAGCAGCTTAGGAGGAGATGAGCAGTTCTTC. Protein sequence: CASSLGGDEQFF. The full variable domain, with the rest looked up from reference TRBV7-3 and TRBJ2-1, is GAGVSQTPSNKVTEKGKYVELRCDPISGHTALYWYRQSLGQGPEFLIYFQGTGAADDSGLPNDRFFAVRPEGSVSTLKIQRTERGDSAVYLCASSLGGDEQFFGPGTRLTVL.

The chain recombines TRBV5-4 with TRBJ2-7, with 11 bases aligning to TRBD2. The trim removed 4 bases at V and 5 bases at J, leaving 8 bases unmatched. The CDR3 loop spans 15 amino acids. Germline lookup yields CDR1 SGHNT and CDR2 YYREEE (reference sequence). CDR3 sequence: CASSGGTSGRNEQYF. In DNA form, the CDR3 reads TGTGCCAGCAGCGGGGGGACTAGCGGTAGGAACGAGCAGTACTTC.

Regarding this clone: The identical CDR3 is also encoded by other nucleotide sequences in the sample. This chain links TRBV9 with TRBJ1-3; D ambiguous. The CDR3 contains 14 residues. Between the trimmed V and J ends, which lost 2 bases and 0 bases, there was a span of 6 bases. The germline CDR1 and CDR2 sequences are SGDLS and YYNGEE. CDR3 DNA sequence: TGTGCCAGCAGCGTGGAGGGCTCTGGAAACACCATATATTTT. This translates into CASSVEGSGNTIYF.

This clone came up once. Germline and junction disagree at one end, which may indicate a read error. Other nucleotide sequences in the sample specify the same CDR3. V is TRBV5-1 and J is TRBJ1-2, with D tentatively TRBD1 (5 bases). The CDR3 has 15 amino acids. In germline, CDR1 is SGHRS, CDR2 YFSETQ. This CDR3 reads CASSLQNQGGYGYTF. As DNA, the CDR3 is TGCGCCAGCAGCCTTCAGAACCAGGGCGGCTATGGCTACACTTTC. The full variable domain, in which reference TRBV5-1 and TRBJ1-2 provide the parts outside the CDR3, is KAGVTQTPRYLIKTRGQQVTLSCSPISGHRSVSWYQQTPGQGLQFLFEYFSETQRNKGNFPGRFSGRQFSNSRSEMNVSTLELGDSALYLCASSLQNQGGYGYTFGSGTRLTVV.

This chain links TRBV7-8 with TRBJ1-5; the D gene is possibly TRBD1 (5 bases). V lost 7 bases, J lost 1 base, and 8 bases lay in between. This CDR3 is 13 amino acids long. CDR1 and CDR2 from the germline V gene are SGHVS and FQNEAQ. This CDR3 reads CASTPGSNQPQHF. CDR3 coding DNA: TGTGCCAGCACTCCAGGGAGCAATCAGCCCCAGCATTTT.

The V and J genes are TRBV10-1 and TRBJ2-7, with 7 bases matching TRBD2. Germline V gene lookup returns CDR1 WNHNN and CDR2 SYGVQD (reference sequence). CDR3 length equals 12 residues. V trimming: 6 bases; J trimming: 3 bases; junction bases outside the gene matches: 2. CDR3 sequence (DNA): TGCGCCAGCAGCCCGGGAGGCTACGAGCAGTACTTC. Its protein product is CASSPGGYEQYF.

V is TRBV4-1 and J is TRBJ2-7, with 8 bases that match TRBD2. Germline CDR1 and CDR2: MGHRA and YSYEKL. The CDR3 consists of 17 residues. Trimming at V came to 3 bases and at J to 5 bases, leaving 15 bases not matched to a gene. CDR3 residues: CASSHDLRSGSFHEQYF. DNA of the CDR3: TGCGCCAGCAGCCATGATCTTCGAAGCGGGAGTTTCCACGAGCAGTACTTC.

J is TRBJ2-1 and V is TRBV7-9, with D possibly being TRBD1 or TRBD2 (5 bases each). V dropped 6 bases and J dropped 5 bases, with 8 bases sitting between them. The CDR3 has 12 amino acids. CDR1 is SEHNR and CDR2 is FQNEAQ in the germline V gene (reference sequence). CDR3 in DNA: TGTGCCAGCAGTTGGGGGAACAATGAGCAGTTCTTC. Encoded protein: CASSWGNNEQFF.

The genes are TRBV5-1 and TRBJ2-5; the match to TRBD1 covers 7 bases. The trim removed 1 base at V and 0 bases at J, leaving 6 bases unmatched. The CDR3 has 16 amino acids. Looked up from germline, CDR1 is SGHRS and CDR2 is YFSETQ. CDR3 DNA: TGCGCCAGCAGCTTGTTTACAGGGGTGGACCAAGAGACCCAGTACTTC. Its protein product is CASSLFTGVDQETQYF.